The 32 T cell receptor beta chains given below trace back to one sample, sequenced in a study of T cell repertoires in aging, cancer and after chemotherapy. A mixed TRB-A/B primer pool amplified rearranged TRB by multiplex touch-down PCR. In TCRdb, the multiplex PCR reads were re-called with MiXCR into one record per CDR3 protein. The sample shows some 8,000 distinct CDR3 sequences, 32% of them seen only once. The template was genomic DNA from peripheral blood, not RNA. Input material: blood. The source is a human donor in good health.

This clonotype is judged medium-sized. The DNA for the CDR3 is TGTGCCAGCAGTTTAGGGACAGGGAGTAGCAATGAGCAGTTCTTC. This encodes CASSLGTGSSNEQFF. V and J are TRBV12-3 or TRBV12-4 and TRBJ2-1; 8 bases are shared with TRBD1. The CDR3 totals 15 residues. The V and J ends lost 1 base and 6 bases, in that order; junction bases with no gene match: 5.

V usage is TRBV10-3 and J usage is TRBJ2-7; the D gene could be TRBD1 or TRBD2 (6 bases each). The germline gives CDR1 ENHRY, CDR2 SYGVKD. The CDR3 totals 17 residues. V dropped 3 bases and J dropped 0 bases, with 18 bases sitting between them. The CDR3 nucleotides are TGTGCCATCAGTGACGTGAAGGGGGGAATGAGCTCCTACGAGCAGTACTTC. It translates to CAISDVKGGMSSYEQYF.

This clonotype was seen only a few times. The chain is built from TRBV18 and TRBJ2-3; a weak D match, TRBD1 (6 bases). CDR3 length: 14 residues. V lost 4 bases to trimming and J lost 2 bases, with 10 bases between them. Germline CDR1 reads KGHSH; CDR2 reads LQKENI. The CDR3 loop is CASSLRQATDTQYF. The CDR3 nucleotides are TGTGCCAGCTCACTGCGACAGGCCACAGATACGCAGTATTTT.

J is TRBJ2-3 and V is TRBV6-2 or TRBV6-3; TRBD2 agrees at 9 bases. V shed 0 bases, J shed 2 bases, and the junction held 6 bases outside the gene matches. CDR1 is MNHEY, CDR2 SVGEGT, per germline. The CDR3 extends over 17 amino acids. CDR3 DNA sequence: TGTGCCAGCAGTTACTCGAAGACTAGCGGAAACACAGATACGCAGTATTTT. It codes for CASSYSKTSGNTDTQYF.

In its sample, this clonotype was seen once. This chain connects TRBV5-1 to TRBJ1-1, with 8 positions matching TRBD1. Per germline, CDR1 SGHRS and CDR2 YFSETQ. V shed 4 bases, J shed 6 bases, and the junction held 17 bases outside the gene matches. The CDR3 contains 17 residues. CDR3 sequence (DNA): TGCGCCAGCAGCCAAGTTGCCCCCGGACAGGGTATCGCTGAAGCTTTCTTT. Translating gives CASSQVAPGQGIAEAFF.

This chain connects TRBV7-9 to TRBJ1-6; a weak D match, TRBD1 (5 bases). Trimming stripped 1 base from V and 6 bases from J, with 16 bases between. CDR1 is SEHNR, CDR2 FQNEAQ, per germline (reference sequence). The CDR3 has 17 amino acids. The CDR3 DNA reads as TGTGCCAGCAGCTTAGACGGCGGCGGGGGTCCTAATTCACCCCTCCACTTT. It is translated as CASSLDGGGGPNSPLHF.

By share, this clonotype counts as medium-sized (0.01 to 0.1%). The chain employs TRBV15 and TRBJ2-1; 15 nucleotides line up with TRBD2. Germline lookup yields CDR1 LNHNV and CDR2 YYDKDF (reference sequence). V lost 9 bases to trimming and J lost 9 bases; unmatched junction nucleotides: 15. The length of the CDR3 is 17 residues. The CDR3 is CATSPGLAGGTPSEQFF. The CDR3 DNA is TGTGCCACTTCTCCGGGACTAGCGGGGGGTACACCCAGTGAGCAGTTCTTC.

The V gene is TRBV27, the J gene TRBJ1-6; no clear D gene. V was cut by 6 bases and J by 10 bases, with 13 bases left in between. This CDR3 spans 13 amino acids. Germline lookup yields CDR1 MNHEY and CDR2 SMNVEV (reference sequence). CDR3 protein: CASSPAQISPLHF. The DNA for the CDR3 is TGTGCCAGCAGCCCGGCGCAAATATCACCCCTCCACTTT.

This clonotype was counted between two and nine times. The J gene is TRBJ1-5, the V gene TRBV6-6; D is ambiguous. Trimming left V 6 bases short and J 1 base short, with 4 bases between. The CDR3 length is 12 residues. CDR1 is MNHNY and CDR2 is SVGAGI in the germline V gene (reference sequence). CDR3 coding DNA: TGTGCCAGCAGATGGAGCAATCAGCCCCAGCATTTT. Translation gives CASRWSNQPQHF.

This clonotype was detected once. The chain combines TRBV18 with TRBJ1-2; perhaps TRBD1 as D (6 bases). V was cut by 9 bases and J by 4 bases, with 18 bases left in between. The CDR3 is 14 amino acids. Germline V CDR1 and CDR2: KGHSH, LQKENI. The CDR3 bases are TGTGCCAGTGCGACCGGGACAACGGGCTATGGCTACACCTTC. Amino acid sequence: CASATGTTGYGYTF.

This clonotype is medium-sized (0.01 to 0.1%). V usage is TRBV18 and J usage is TRBJ2-2, with 9 positions matching TRBD1. CDR3 size: 15 residues. The germline CDR1 and CDR2 sequences are KGHSH and LQKENI. V shed 5 bases, J shed 5 bases, and the junction held 6 bases outside the gene matches. The DNA for the CDR3 is TGTGCCAGCTCAGCGTCACAGGGGGCAACCGGGGAGCTGTTTTTT. Amino acid sequence: CASSASQGATGELFF. The full variable domain, its missing parts supplied by reference TRBV18 and TRBJ2-2, is NAGVMQNPRHLVRRRGQEARLRCSPMKGHSHVYWYRQLPEEGLKFMVYLQKENIIDESGMPKERFSAEFPKEGPSILRIQQVVRGDSAAYFCASSASQGATGELFFGEGSRLTVL.

Note on this clonotype: This may be a read error, as it is one base from a much larger clone. The J gene is TRBJ2-7, the V gene TRBV27; D may be TRBD1 (6 bases). In germline, CDR1 is MNHEY, CDR2 SMNVEV (reference sequence). The CDR3 is 12 residues long. CDR3 loop: CASSLGGYELYF. DNA for the CDR3: TGTGCCAGCAGTTTAGGGGGCTACGAGCTGTACTTC.

J is TRBJ1-2 and V is TRBV6-1; TRBD1 is a possible D gene (5 bases). Trimming stripped 5 bases from V and 4 bases from J, with 14 bases between. Germline loops: CDR1 MNHNS, CDR2 SASEGT. This CDR3 is built from 14 residues. The DNA of the CDR3 is TGTGCCAGCAGTACGGGGACCGTTGGCTATGGCTACACCTTC. Amino acids: CASSTGTVGYGYTF.

This rearrangement joins TRBV5-3 to TRBJ2-1; 8 bases align to TRBD2. TRBV5-3 is assigned to the ORF class and has an uncertain function. The trim removed 0 bases at V and 1 base at J, leaving 0 bases unmatched. This CDR3 has 15 residues. The CDR3 DNA reads as TGTGCCAGAAGCTTGGCGGGGGGGTCCTACAATGAGCAGTTCTTC. It codes for CARSLAGGSYNEQFF.

The chain uses TRBV19 and TRBJ1-1; weak D call: TRBD1 (5 bases). The CDR3 covers 12 residues. Between the trimmed V and J ends, which lost 4 bases and 4 bases, there was a span of 7 bases. Germline V gene sequence: CDR1 LNHDA, CDR2 SQIVND (reference sequence). The CDR3 sequence: CASSTGTTEAFF. In DNA, the CDR3 is TGTGCCAGTAGTACGGGGACCACTGAAGCTTTCTTT.

V is TRBV29-1 and J is TRBJ1-1, with D uncertain. The germline V and J ends were trimmed by 3 bases and 7 bases, with 12 bases remaining between them. The CDR3 totals 12 residues. The germline gives CDR1 SQVTM, CDR2 ANQGSEA. The CDR3 coding sequence is TGCAGCGTTGAGATGACGGATTATGAAGCTTTCTTT. Encoded protein: CSVEMTDYEAFF.

This clonotype has a handful of counts. V and J are TRBV6-5 and TRBJ2-5; D not certain. The CDR3 consists of 15 residues. V was pared by 5 bases and J by 1 base, with 14 bases between. Germline CDR1 MNHEY, CDR2 SVGAGI. The CDR3 bases are TGTGCCAGCAGTGCGAGTAAGGACGGCCAAGAGACCCAGTACTTC. Translation gives CASSASKDGQETQYF.

A note on this clonotype: Mismatch with germline at one junction end may stem from a read error. The chain employs TRBV5-5 and TRBJ2-7; D is possibly TRBD1 (6 bases). Looked up from germline, CDR1 is SGHKS and CDR2 is YYEKEE (reference sequence). The CDR3 length is 14 residues. In DNA, the CDR3 is TGTGCCAGGAGCTTAGGGACAAGGGCCTACGAGCAGTACTTC. It encodes CARSLGTRAYEQYF.

Comment on this clonotype: A junction boundary mismatches the germline segment, possibly from a read error. The chain employs TRBV5-6 and TRBJ2-1; 11 bases agree with TRBD1. The CDR3 spans 16 residues. From germline, CDR1 is SGHDT and CDR2 YYEEEE. CDR3 in amino acids: CASSELGQGAGNEQFF. The CDR3 region has the DNA TGCGCCAGCAGCGAATTAGGACAGGGGGCGGGCAATGAGCAGTTCTTC.

This chain links TRBV6-5 with TRBJ2-5, with D uncertain. CDR1 and CDR2 from the germline V gene are MNHEY and SVGAGI. The V and J ends lost 5 bases and 1 base respectively, with 14 bases between them. The CDR3 consists of 15 residues. In DNA, the CDR3 is TGTGCCAGCAGTGAAGGGTCAGTGCCCCAAGAGACCCAGTACTTC. Protein sequence: CASSEGSVPQETQYF.

By sample share, this clonotype is medium-sized. CDR3 coding DNA: TGTGCCAGCAGTTTACAGGGGGCCATGGGGGCCAACGTCCTGACTTTC. Translation gives CASSLQGAMGANVLTF. This rearrangement joins TRBV6-5 to TRBJ2-6; TRBD1 aligns across 9 bases. The CDR3 runs to 16 residues. Looked up from germline, CDR1 is MNHEY and CDR2 is SVGAGI. V lost 4 bases, J lost 4 bases, and 5 bases stayed unmatched.

On this clonotype: This could be a read error, since a much larger clone is one nucleotide away. The chain has TRBV5-6 and TRBJ1-6; D ambiguous. This CDR3 spans 12 amino acids. The V and J ends lost 4 bases and 12 bases respectively, with 11 bases between them. Per germline, CDR1 SGHDT and CDR2 YYEEEE. This chain's CDR3 is CASSLFEEPLHF. The CDR3, as DNA: TGTGCCAGCAGCCTTTTTGAGGAACCCCTCCACTTT.

This clonotype ranks as medium-sized. The J gene is TRBJ2-3, the V gene TRBV6-5; no clear D. The CDR3 loop spans 13 amino acids. Trimming pared 8 bases from V and 2 bases from J, leaving 11 bases between. Looked up from germline, CDR1 is MNHEY and CDR2 is SVGAGI. This CDR3 is CASQPGNTDTQYF. The CDR3 nucleotides are TGTGCCAGCCAGCCAGGTAACACAGATACGCAGTATTTT.

The chain combines TRBV29-1 with TRBJ2-1; 13 bases match TRBD2. The length of the CDR3 is 15 residues. Germline V lookup: CDR1 SQVTM, CDR2 ANQGSEA. V was pared by 5 bases and J by 5 bases, with 6 bases of the junction left unmatched. CDR3 bases: TGCAGCGTTTCGGAACTAGCGGGGGGGGACAATGAGCAGTTCTTC. Translating it yields CSVSELAGGDNEQFF.

This clonotype was seen a handful of times. The chain carries TRBV5-1 and TRBJ2-6; D not resolved. CDR1 and CDR2 from the germline V gene are SGHRS and YFSETQ. The CDR3 is 14 residues long. V gave up 4 bases and J gave up 4 bases, with 9 bases separating them. The CDR3: CASSPEAGANVLTF. In nucleotides, the CDR3 is TGCGCCAGCAGCCCTGAGGCGGGGGCCAACGTCCTGACTTTC. Supplemented by reference TRBV5-1 and TRBJ2-6, the full variable domain reads KAGVTQTPRYLIKTRGQQVTLSCSPISGHRSVSWYQQTPGQGLQFLFEYFSETQRNKGNFPGRFSGRQFSNSRSEMNVSTLELGDSALYLCASSPEAGANVLTFGAGSRLTVL.

This rearrangement joins TRBV29-1 to TRBJ2-3; weak D call: TRBD2 (7 bases). There are 18 residues in the CDR3. The ends were cut back, 0 bases at V and 0 bases at J, with 19 bases in the middle. The germline gives CDR1 SQVTM, CDR2 ANQGSEA. The CDR3 protein is CSVEDARGGGVSTDTQYF. As DNA, the CDR3 is TGCAGCGTTGAAGATGCGAGGGGGGGCGGCGTAAGCACAGATACGCAGTATTTT.

This clonotype occurred a few times. The chain combines TRBV18 with TRBJ1-6; D uncertain. Trimming took 3 bases from V and 8 from J, leaving 11 bases between them. The V gene's germline CDR1 is KGHSH and CDR2 LQKENI. The CDR3 consists of 14 residues. DNA of the CDR3: TGTGCCAGCTCACCTTCAAGGACCGATTCACCCCTCCACTTT. Its translation: CASSPSRTDSPLHF.

This clonotype has more than one count but fewer than ten. The J gene is TRBJ1-6, the V gene TRBV7-9; D possibly corresponds to TRBD1 (5 bases). Per germline, CDR1 SEHNR and CDR2 FQNEAQ (reference sequence). This CDR3 has 14 residues. Trimming cost V 5 bases and J 5 bases, with 10 bases left between them. The CDR3 DNA reads TGTGCCAGCAGCGTACAGGCCAATAATTCACCCCTCCACTTT. Protein sequence: CASSVQANNSPLHF.

The rearrangement uses TRBV24-1 and TRBJ2-1; possible D gene TRBD1, 6 bases. Trimming took off 4 bases at V and 15 bases at J, with 15 bases between the two ends. This CDR3 is built from 12 residues. Germline CDR1 is KGHDR and CDR2 is SFDVKD. In DNA, the CDR3 is TGTGCCACCAGTGACCCTGACAGGATACTGTTCTTC. Its translation: CATSDPDRILFF.

The chain employs TRBV18 and TRBJ1-2; D unclear. CDR1 KGHSH and CDR2 LQKENI come from the germline V gene. The CDR3 covers 15 residues. The V end lost 2 bases, the J end lost 1 base, and 11 bases lay between the germline ends. The CDR3 sequence: CASSPSLVVNYGYTF. The CDR3 bases are TGTGCCAGCTCACCAAGTTTGGTAGTTAACTATGGCTACACCTTC.

The rearrangement joins TRBV11-1 to TRBJ2-1, with a possible D match to TRBD2 (5 bases). V was trimmed by 4 bases and J by 10 bases, leaving 11 bases between them. Germline loops: CDR1 SGHAT, CDR2 FQDESV (reference sequence). The length of the CDR3 is 12 residues. The CDR3 coding sequence is TGTGCCAGCAGCTCCCGGGGTAGCGAGCAGTTCTTC. Translation gives CASSSRGSEQFF.

In its sample, this clonotype is medium-sized. V is TRBV6-2 or TRBV6-3 and J is TRBJ2-1; D is unclear. Trimming took 7 bases from V and 6 from J, leaving 10 bases between them. The CDR3 covers 12 residues. Germline-derived CDR1 and CDR2 are MNHEY and SVGEGT. The CDR3 DNA follows: TGTGCCAGCAACGACCCTCCCAATGAGCAGTTCTTC. This encodes CASNDPPNEQFF.